Listed below are T cell receptor beta chains from one sample, sequenced in a study of cytomegalovirus exposure and HLA in healthy donors. Libraries were prepared by immunoSEQ multiplex PCR; TCRdb keeps only in-frame clonotypes and omits some of them. The table lists 250,000 to 350,000 clones, 75% to 85% of them singletons. The sequencing input was PBMCs. All receptors derive from a girl aged 2-9 years in good health and CMV-seronegative. Both conserved end residues are part of each CDR3. The D gene is left open where the match is weak. Part of the rows lack a size; the others show once, few, many or a class for expanded clones.

-,TRBV28,-,TRBJ2-1,CASSLFDGRPYNEQFF,TGTGCCAGCAGTTTATTCGACGGGAGACCCTACAATGAGCAGTTCTTC
-,TRBV7-2,-,TRBJ2-1,CASNPSVSSYNEQFF,TGTGCCAGCAACCCTAGCGTTTCTTCCTACAATGAGCAGTTCTTC
TRBD1,TRBV5-4,-,TRBJ1-3,CASSFGRGAGNTIYF,TGTGCCAGCAGCTTTGGCAGGGGGGCTGGAAACACCATATATTTT
TRBD1,TRBV28,-,TRBJ1-1,CASGDRGLRDTEAFF,TGTGCCAGCGGGGACAGGGGGCTTCGGGACACTGAAGCTTTCTTT
-,TRBV7-8,once,TRBJ1-6,CASSPRDKEDSPLHF,TGTGCCAGCAGCCCCCGGGACAAAGAGGATTCACCCCTCCACTTT
TRBD2,TRBV7-9,-,TRBJ2-1,CASSLGGLAGARYNEQFF,TGTGCCAGCAGCTTAGGCGGACTAGCGGGAGCGAGGTACAATGAGCAGTTCTTC
-,TRBV14,-,TRBJ2-1,CASSQVWSFEQFF,TGTGCCAGCAGCCAAGTCTGGAGTTTTGAGCAGTTCTTC
-,TRBV5-8,-,TRBJ2-5,CASSRRSEETQYF,TGTGCCAGCAGCCGGCGGAGCGAAGAGACCCAGTACTTC
TRBD2,TRBV14,once,TRBJ2-7,CASSQDPWLAGASSYEQYF,TGTGCCAGCAGCCAAGATCCTTGGCTAGCGGGGGCGAGCTCCTACGAGCAGTACTTC
-,TRBV28,-,TRBJ1-2,CASSLLPLAELYGYTF,TGTGCCAGCAGTTTATTACCCCTCGCGGAGCTCTATGGCTACACCTTC
-,TRBV27,few,TRBJ1-2,CASRQDPNYGYTF,TGTGCCAGCAGACAGGATCCCAACTATGGCTACACCTTC
-,TRBV2,-,TRBJ2-7,CASRTGIDYEQYF,TGTGCCAGCCGGACTGGGATTGACTACGAGCAGTACTTC
-,TRBV5-1,-,TRBJ2-1,CASSPSWRALGVEQFF,TGCGCCAGCAGCCCTTCTTGGAGGGCGTTAGGGGTTGAGCAGTTCTTC
-,TRBV6-5,-,TRBJ1-5,CASSYAYNQPQHF,TGTGCCAGCAGTTACGCCTACAATCAGCCCCAGCATTTT
-,TRBV27,-,TRBJ2-1,CASVGSAGHNEQFF,TGTGCCAGCGTCGGGTCGGCGGGCCACAATGAGCAGTTCTTC
-,TRBV19,few,TRBJ1-6,CASMEIGSPLHF,TGTGCCAGTATGGAGATCGGTTCACCCCTCCACTTT
-,TRBV21-1,-,TRBJ2-7,CASSKTGGRGEQYF,TGTGCCAGCAGCAAGACAGGGGGAAGAGGTGAGCAGTACTTC
-,TRBV27,few,TRBJ1-2,CASSPRRVANGYTF,TGTGCCAGCAGTCCCCGGCGGGTAGCGAATGGCTACACCTTC
-,TRBV5-1,-,TRBJ1-4,CASSPGGTSNEKLFF,TGCGCCAGCAGCCCTGGGGGGACTTCCAATGAAAAACTGTTTTTT
-,TRBV2,-,TRBJ1-5,CASSETGSYSNQPQHF,TGTGCCAGCAGTGAAACGGGGTCCTATAGCAATCAGCCCCAGCATTTT
-,TRBV6-5,-,TRBJ1-2,CASSYSARDYGYTF,TGTGCCAGCAGTTACTCGGCCAGGGACTATGGCTACACCTTC
TRBD2,TRBV7-9,-,TRBJ2-5,CASSSLAGKYQETQYF,TGTGCCAGCAGCTCATTAGCGGGAAAGTACCAAGAGACCCAGTACTTC
TRBD2,TRBV7-6,-,TRBJ2-7,CASSGRDLGDEQYF,TGTGCCAGCAGCGGGAGGGACCTGGGCGACGAGCAGTACTTC
-,TRBV9,-,TRBJ2-3,CASSAPNGDTDTQYF,TGTGCCAGCAGCGCACCGAACGGAGATACAGATACGCAGTATTTT
TRBD2,TRBV2,-,TRBJ2-3,CASSGHRGRTDTQYF,TGTGCCAGCAGCGGACATCGCGGGAGGACAGATACGCAGTATTTT
TRBD2,TRBV4-1,-,TRBJ2-1,CASSHRPSGRDEQFF,TGCGCCAGCAGCCATAGACCTAGCGGGAGGGACGAGCAGTTCTTC
TRBD1,TRBV6-1,-,TRBJ1-2,CASSDFGDRVNYGYTF,TGTGCCAGCAGTGACTTTGGGGACAGGGTCAACTATGGCTACACCTTC
-,TRBV19,-,TRBJ2-1,CASSIDRGQGLNEQFF,TGTGCCAGTAGTATAGATCGAGGTCAGGGGTTAAATGAGCAGTTCTTC
-,TRBV12-2,-,TRBJ1-1,CASRIGQGWNTEAFF,TGTGCAAGTCGCATAGGGCAGGGCTGGAACACTGAAGCTTTCTTT
TRBD1,TRBV4-1,-,TRBJ2-1,CASSQPDRGREQFF,TGCGCCAGCAGCCAACCGGACAGGGGGCGTGAGCAGTTCTTC
TRBD2,TRBV28,few,TRBJ2-4,CASSSGLAVAKNIQYF,TGTGCCAGCAGTTCCGGCCTAGCGGTAGCCAAAAACATTCAGTACTTC
-,TRBV9,-,TRBJ1-6,CASSPGTQNNSPLHF,TGTGCCAGCAGCCCGGGGACACAGAATAATTCACCCCTCCACTTT
TRBD2,TRBV6-6,-,TRBJ2-7,CASSSLAGASYEQYF,TGTGCCAGCAGTTCTCTAGCGGGAGCCTCCTACGAGCAGTACTTC
TRBD1,TRBV30,-,TRBJ1-5,CAWSFRQGARNQPQHF,TGTGCCTGGAGTTTCAGACAGGGGGCGCGGAATCAGCCCCAGCATTTT
TRBD1,TRBV9,-,TRBJ1-2,CASSVEQGSGYTF,TGTGCCAGCAGCGTAGAACAGGGGAGTGGCTACACCTTC
-,TRBV27,once,TRBJ2-3,CASGGTDTQYF,TGTGCCAGCGGAGGGACAGATACGCAGTATTTT
TRBD1,TRBV19,-,TRBJ2-2,CASSLRTGGPLNTGELFF,TGTGCCAGTAGTTTACGGACAGGGGGCCCCCTGAACACCGGGGAGCTGTTTTTT
TRBD1,TRBV28,-,TRBJ2-5,CASRYRGYRETQYF,TGTGCCAGCAGATACAGGGGGTATCGGGAGACCCAGTACTTC
-,TRBV2,-,TRBJ2-2,CASRETESLGELFF,TGTGCCAGCAGGGAAACAGAGTCTTTAGGGGAGCTGTTTTTT
TRBD2,TRBV18,-,TRBJ2-5,CASSPDQRAGTQYF,TGTGCCAGCTCACCAGATCAACGAGCGGGAACCCAGTACTTC
TRBD2,TRBV7-9,-,TRBJ2-5,CASSSRIRGDQETQYF,TGTGCCAGCAGCTCCCGAATCCGGGGGGACCAAGAGACCCAGTACTTC
-,TRBV19,-,TRBJ2-1,CASSIMVSNEQFF,TGTGCCAGTAGTATAATGGTGAGCAATGAGCAGTTCTTC